This T cell receptor beta chain is drawn from a study of cytomegalovirus exposure and HLA in healthy donors. V gave up 0 bases and J gave up 3 bases, with 14 bases separating them. The CDR3 runs 16 residues. The V gene's germline CDR1 is LNHNV and CDR2 YYDKDF (reference sequence). PCR used 60 Vbeta primers and 13 Jbeta primers. Data came from immunoSEQ multiplex PCR; TCRdb stores just in-frame clones and leaves some out. The sample includes roughly 140,000 clones, around three quarters seen only once; the top ten take about 6.7%. The donors, nominally healthy at sampling, likely had unrecorded immune exposures.

The specimen sequenced was PBMCs. The sequence was obtained from a woman in her thirties or forties in good health and CMV-seropositive. The genes are TRBV15 and TRBJ1-1; TRBD1 might be the D (5 bases). DNA of the CDR3: TGTGCCACCAGCAGAGATGATGCAGGGATTTACACTGAAGCTTTCTTT. It codes for CATSRDDAGIYTEAFF.